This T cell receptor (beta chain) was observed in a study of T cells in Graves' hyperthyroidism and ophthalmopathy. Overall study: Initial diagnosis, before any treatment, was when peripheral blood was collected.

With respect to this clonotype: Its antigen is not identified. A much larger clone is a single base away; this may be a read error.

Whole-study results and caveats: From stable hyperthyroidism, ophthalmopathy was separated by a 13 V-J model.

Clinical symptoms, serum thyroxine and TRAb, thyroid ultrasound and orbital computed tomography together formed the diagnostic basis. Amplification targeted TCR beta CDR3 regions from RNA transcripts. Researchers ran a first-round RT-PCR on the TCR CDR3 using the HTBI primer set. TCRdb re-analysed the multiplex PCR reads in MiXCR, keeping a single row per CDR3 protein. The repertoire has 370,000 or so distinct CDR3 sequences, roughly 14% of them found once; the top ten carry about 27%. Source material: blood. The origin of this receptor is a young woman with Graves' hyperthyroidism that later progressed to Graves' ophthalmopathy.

CDR3 loop: CASSHGMSSYDEQFF. In DNA, the CDR3 is TGTGCCAGCAGTCACGGGATGTCCTCCTACGATGAGCAGTTCTTC. The chain carries TRBV6-2 or TRBV6-3 and TRBJ2-1; tentative D call: TRBD2 (5 bases). This CDR3 contains 15 residues. CDR1 is MNHEY and CDR2 is SVGEGT in the germline V gene.